These T cell receptor beta chains were read from a single sample in a study of blood T cell repertoires in COVID-19. Generated by immunoSEQ multiplex PCR, the TCRdb table keeps only in-frame clones and is missing some. The sample records more than 200,000 clones, 85% to 90% being singletons. Sample: PBMCs or T cells enriched from blood (not recorded which). Receptor source: a woman under 40 who had recovered from COVID-19. The CDR3 runs from the conserved cysteine through the conserved F or W.

V: TRBV19; CDR3: CASSMQRREQFF
V: TRBV3-1/TRBV3-2; CDR3: CASSQGGFTNRPPMSGANVLTF
V: TRBV7-9; CDR3: CASSSGAHPSDTQYF
V: TRBV28; CDR3: CASSLPGTGNTEAFF
V: TRBV19; CDR3: CASSILQSQPAFF
V: TRBV14; CDR3: CASSPLGQADEKLFF
V: TRBV5-1; CDR3: CASSLASGPITF
V: TRBV28; CDR3: CASSLLAGFQPQHF
V: TRBV4-1; CDR3: CASSQEGFYGYTF
V: TRBV7-9; CDR3: CASSSVGGQFHGYTF
V: TRBV19; CDR3: CASSPPSGRRGTEETQYF
V: TRBV3-1/TRBV3-2; CDR3: CASRSQGGGYTF
V: TRBV19; CDR3: CASTVQPRSVTEAFF
V: TRBV5-1; CDR3: CASSLGSGGDEQYF
V: TRBV18; CDR3: CASSPPEGVGNQPQHF
V: TRBV11-1; CDR3: CASSLDRVGAFF
V: TRBV9; CDR3: CASSVGQVNTGELFF
V: TRBV7-9; CDR3: CASSPPTGGGGNTIYF
V: TRBV20-1; CDR3: CSAQRRFYTF
V: TRBV6-5; CDR3: CASSFPGLREAFF
V: TRBV27; CDR3: CASSHTGAYEQYF
V: TRBV29-1; CDR3: CSVEHYTEAFF
V: TRBV28; CDR3: CASSWDREEAFF
V: TRBV15; CDR3: CATSRDGRALTEAFF
V: TRBV5-8; CDR3: CASSSEGWREEQFF
V: TRBV3-1/TRBV3-2; CDR3: CASSQAHSGNTIYF
V: TRBV19; CDR3: CASRLRAEAFF
V: TRBV4-1; CDR3: CASSQDEELSEAFF